Sequencing of this T cell receptor (beta chain) was carried out in a study of technical replicates of blood from a few donors. Sequenced by immunoSEQ multiplex PCR; TCRdb stores in-frame clones only, minus some. The sample lists approximately 79,000 clones; approximately 95% were seen once. The V gene lost 1 base and the J gene lost 2 bases, with 7 bases spanning the gap. The CDR3 has 13 amino acids. Looked up from germline, CDR1 is SGHRS and CDR2 is YFSETQ. V usage is TRBV5-1 and J usage is TRBJ2-7; the D is unclear. Sequencing was performed on T cells isolated from PBMCs. The origin of this receptor is a human donor in good health. For the CDR3, the DNA is TGCGCCAGCAGCTTGACCAGTACCTACGAGCAGTACTTC. Its protein is CASSLTSTYEQYF.